The rows below give T cell receptor beta chains drawn from one sample of a study of blood T cell repertoires in COVID-19. Assay used: immunoSEQ multiplex PCR; TCRdb lists only in-frame clones, some missing. The sample lists 15,000 to 20,000 clones; over 75% were seen once. The sequenced sample consisted of peripheral blood. The receptors originated from a man aged 40-55 years with active or convalescent COVID-19. Each CDR3 is given with its conserved first and last residue. Fields, in order: D gene, J gene, clone size, V gene, CDR3 protein, CDR3 DNA. D genes are given only for firm matches. Clone size is given for some rows only: seen once, a few or many times, or a class if the clone is expanded.

NA | TRBJ1-2 | once | TRBV11-2 | CASSQRGQPSLGNYGYTF | TGTGCCAGCAGCCAACGCGGACAGCCCTCCCTTGGGAACTATGGCTACACCTTC
TRBD1 | TRBJ1-5 | NA | TRBV19 | CASSGTGIFGPQHF | TGTGCCAGTAGTGGGACAGGGATATTTGGTCCCCAGCATTTT
TRBD2 | TRBJ2-1 | NA | TRBV7-3 | CASSPQASGEREQFF | TGTGCCAGCAGCCCTCAGGCGAGCGGGGAAAGGGAGCAGTTCTTC
NA | TRBJ2-7 | NA | TRBV19 | CASSIGPGHSYEQYF | TGTGCCAGTAGTATAGGCCCAGGCCACTCCTACGAGCAGTACTTC
TRBD1 | TRBJ1-5 | NA | TRBV9 | CASSWTGGFNQPQHF | TGTGCCAGCAGCTGGACAGGGGGTTTTAATCAGCCCCAGCATTTT
NA | TRBJ2-3 | NA | TRBV21-1 | CASSNSIGGPSSTDTQYF | TGTGCCAGCAGCAATTCCATCGGGGGGCCCTCTAGCACAGATACGCAGTATTTT
NA | TRBJ2-7 | NA | TRBV7-3 | CASSPTGDYEQYF | TGTGCCAGCAGCCCAACAGGAGACTACGAGCAGTACTTC
TRBD1 | TRBJ2-3 | NA | TRBV2 | CASSDPWTGRTDTQYF | TGTGCCAGCAGTGACCCCTGGACAGGTCGCACAGATACGCAGTATTTT
NA | TRBJ2-3 | NA | TRBV5-4 | CASSLKLGPIDTQYF | TGTGCCAGCAGCTTGAAGTTGGGGCCGATAGATACGCAGTATTTT
TRBD1 | TRBJ1-4 | NA | TRBV5-1 | CASSQTGQGAREKLFF | TGCGCCAGCAGCCAAACTGGACAGGGGGCTCGGGAAAAACTGTTTTTT
NA | TRBJ1-3 | NA | TRBV6-5 | CASKRQAGSGNTIYF | TGTGCCTCCAAGAGACAGGCAGGCTCTGGAAACACCATATATTTT
NA | TRBJ1-3 | NA | TRBV18 | CASSPPGLGNTIYF | TGTGCCAGCTCACCTCCCGGTCTTGGAAACACCATATATTTT
TRBD1 | TRBJ2-7 | NA | TRBV19 | CASSGGTGAYEQYF | TGTGCCAGTAGTGGGGGGACAGGGGCCTACGAGCAGTACTTC
NA | TRBJ1-2 | NA | TRBV3-1/TRBV3-2 | CASSQGEGFLDGYTF | TGTGCCAGCAGCCAAGGAGAGGGATTCCTGGATGGCTACACCTTC
NA | TRBJ1-4 | NA | TRBV7-2 | CASSYRQANEKLFF | TGTGCCAGCAGCTACAGACAGGCTAATGAAAAACTGTTTTTT
NA | TRBJ2-3 | NA | TRBV21-1 | CASSNDRAGDTQYF | TGTGCCAGCAGCAATGATCGGGCGGGGGATACGCAGTATTTT
NA | TRBJ2-5 | NA | TRBV6-5 | CASARGGETQYF | TGTGCTTCGGCCCGAGGAGGGGAGACCCAGTACTTC
NA | TRBJ1-1 | once | TRBV7-2 | CASSSRVSNTEAFF | TGTGCCAGCAGCTCCAGGGTCTCTAACACTGAAGCTTTCTTT
NA | TRBJ2-2 | NA | TRBV10-3 | CAISGTGDTGELFF | TGTGCCATCAGTGGCACGGGGGACACCGGGGAGCTGTTTTTT
NA | TRBJ1-1 | NA | TRBV5-6 | CASSLVGTEAFF | TGTGCCAGCAGCTTGGTGGGGACAGAAGCTTTCTTT
NA | TRBJ2-5 | once | TRBV28 | CASISGETQYF | TGTGCCAGCATCTCGGGGGAGACCCAGTACTTC
NA | TRBJ1-2 | NA | TRBV6-5 | CASSYSGPELYGYTF | TGTGCCAGCAGTTACTCGGGTCCGGAGCTCTATGGCTACACCTTC
NA | TRBJ2-5 | NA | TRBV27 | CATSGPKGSIQYF | TGTGCCACCTCCGGGCCCAAAGGGAGTATCCAGTACTTC
TRBD1 | TRBJ1-4 | once | TRBV4-3 | CASSQGISGQNEKLFF | TGCGCCAGCAGCCAAGGGATATCGGGACAGAATGAAAAACTGTTTTTT
NA | TRBJ1-3 | NA | TRBV2 | CASSGSEIGSGNTIYF | TGTGCCAGCAGTGGATCAGAAATTGGTTCTGGAAACACCATATATTTT
NA | TRBJ1-1 | once | TRBV18 | CASSPTAVNTEAFF | TGTGCCAGCTCACCAACTGCGGTAAACACTGAAGCTTTCTTT
NA | TRBJ1-6 | once | TRBV2 | CASDPQGKYNSPLHF | TGTGCCAGCGACCCACAGGGAAAGTATAATTCACCCCTCCACTTT
TRBD1 | TRBJ1-5 | NA | TRBV19 | CASSPGTGANQPQHF | TGTGCCAGTAGTCCCGGGACAGGGGCCAATCAGCCCCAGCATTTT
TRBD1 | TRBJ2-2 | NA | TRBV5-1 | CASSSGTGGGELFF | TGCGCCAGCAGCTCAGGGACAGGGGGCGGGGAGCTGTTTTTT
NA | TRBJ2-1 | NA | TRBV27 | CASSLSHPIYNEQFF | TGTGCCAGCAGTTTAAGCCACCCAATTTACAATGAGCAGTTCTTC
TRBD2 | TRBJ2-6 | NA | TRBV29-1 | CSVEGGTGANVLTF | TGCAGCGTTGAGGGGGGGACTGGGGCCAACGTCCTGACTTTC
NA | TRBJ2-1 | NA | TRBV7-8 | CASRLLAASSYNEQFF | TGTGCCAGCAGATTATTAGCGGCTAGCTCCTACAATGAGCAGTTCTTC
NA | TRBJ1-2 | NA | TRBV11-1 | CASSSDGSYGYTF | TGTGCCAGCAGCTCCGACGGGTCCTATGGCTACACCTTC
NA | TRBJ1-6 | NA | TRBV7-9 | CASSPQGEGSPLHF | TGTGCCAGCAGCCCACAGGGAGAAGGGTCACCCCTCCACTTT
NA | TRBJ2-2 | NA | TRBV14 | CASSQATSRRVFF | TGTGCCAGCAGCCAAGCTACTTCCCGGCGGGTGTTTTTT
NA | TRBJ2-3 | NA | TRBV6-5 | CASRSGLDTQYF | TGTGCCAGCAGGAGTGGTTTAGATACGCAGTATTTT
NA | TRBJ1-1 | NA | TRBV5-4 | CASMAGGLNTEAFF | TGTGCCAGCATGGCGGGGGGACTAAACACTGAAGCTTTCTTT
TRBD1 | TRBJ1-1 | NA | TRBV6-4 | CASSELRGREAFF | TGTGCCAGCAGTGAATTGAGGGGGCGGGAAGCTTTCTTT
NA | TRBJ2-1 | NA | TRBV5-1 | CASRLTGSAYNEQFF | TGCGCCAGCAGGTTGACAGGTTCAGCCTACAATGAGCAGTTCTTC
TRBD1 | TRBJ2-7 | once | TRBV6-5 | CSSTGDGEQYF | TGTTCGTCGACAGGGGACGGCGAGCAGTACTTC
NA | TRBJ1-6 | NA | TRBV18 | CASSPVAYNSPLHF | TGTGCCAGCTCCCCGGTCGCGTATAATTCACCCCTCCACTTT
TRBD1 | TRBJ2-1 | NA | TRBV9 | CASSVLARDRVGNEQFF | TGTGCCAGCAGCGTATTAGCTAGGGACAGGGTAGGGAATGAGCAGTTCTTC
NA | TRBJ2-6 | few | TRBV7-9 | CASSLVGQGLYSGANVLTF | TGTGCCAGCAGCTTAGTAGGTCAGGGGCTCTACTCTGGGGCCAACGTCCTGACTTTC
TRBD2 | TRBJ2-1 | NA | TRBV9 | CASSVSGGQSYNEQFF | TGTGCCAGCAGCGTTAGCGGGGGTCAATCCTACAATGAGCAGTTCTTC
NA | TRBJ2-3 | NA | TRBV9 | CASSVAGERTDTQYF | TGTGCCAGCAGCGTAGCAGGGGAACGCACAGATACGCAGTATTTT
TRBD1 | TRBJ2-7 | NA | TRBV10-3 | CAISESGQARYEQYF | TGTGCCATCAGTGAGTCGGGACAGGCCCGCTACGAGCAGTACTTC
NA | TRBJ1-1 | once | TRBV6-1 | CASSELRAENTEAFF | TGTGCCAGCAGTGAATTGAGGGCCGAGAACACTGAAGCTTTCTTT
TRBD1 | TRBJ1-1 | NA | TRBV7-2 | CASSMDRGGWNTEAFF | TGTGCCAGCAGCATGGACAGGGGTGGTTGGAACACTGAAGCTTTCTTT
TRBD1 | TRBJ1-1 | NA | TRBV6-5 | CASSHTGGSAFF | TGTGCCAGCAGTCACACAGGGGGCTCCGCTTTCTTT
TRBD2 | TRBJ2-7 | NA | TRBV4-3 | CASSQDRGGAGYEQYF | TGCGCCAGCAGCCAAGATCGGGGGGGCGCCGGATACGAGCAGTACTTC
NA | TRBJ2-6 | NA | TRBV12-5 | CASGLNFGANVLTF | TGTGCTAGTGGTTTGAACTTTGGGGCCAACGTCCTGACTTTC
TRBD2 | TRBJ2-5 | NA | TRBV5-5 | CASSLTLAGGGETQYF | TGTGCCAGCAGCCTCACACTAGCGGGGGGTGGAGAGACCCAGTACTTC
TRBD2 | TRBJ2-3 | NA | TRBV4-2 | CASSSRTSDTDTQYF | TGTGCCAGCAGCTCCCGGACTAGCGATACCGATACGCAGTATTTT
TRBD2 | TRBJ2-1 | NA | TRBV10-2 | CASSDPGTSGGNEQFF | TGCGCCAGCAGTGACCCCGGGACTAGCGGGGGGAATGAGCAGTTCTTC
NA | TRBJ2-5 | NA | TRBV3-1/TRBV3-2 | CASSQDALEETQYF | TGTGCCAGCAGCCAAGATGCGTTAGAAGAGACCCAGTACTTC
TRBD2 | TRBJ2-1 | NA | TRBV4-1 | CASSPYSGGNNEQFF | TGCGCCAGCAGCCCGTATAGCGGGGGAAACAATGAGCAGTTCTTC
TRBD1 | TRBJ2-5 | NA | TRBV6-5 | CASSFGRGLETQYF | TGTGCCAGCAGTTTTGGCAGGGGGCTTGAGACCCAGTACTTC
NA | TRBJ2-7 | NA | TRBV10-3 | CAISGQVQGGEQYF | TGTGCCATCAGTGGCCAAGTGCAGGGGGGTGAGCAGTACTTC
NA | TRBJ1-5 | NA | TRBV19 | CASSIREDRPQHF | TGTGCCAGTAGTATAAGGGAGGATAGGCCCCAGCATTTT
TRBD1 | TRBJ2-3 | NA | TRBV9 | CASSEQGARSDTQYF | TGTGCCAGCAGCGAACAGGGGGCTAGGTCAGATACGCAGTATTTT